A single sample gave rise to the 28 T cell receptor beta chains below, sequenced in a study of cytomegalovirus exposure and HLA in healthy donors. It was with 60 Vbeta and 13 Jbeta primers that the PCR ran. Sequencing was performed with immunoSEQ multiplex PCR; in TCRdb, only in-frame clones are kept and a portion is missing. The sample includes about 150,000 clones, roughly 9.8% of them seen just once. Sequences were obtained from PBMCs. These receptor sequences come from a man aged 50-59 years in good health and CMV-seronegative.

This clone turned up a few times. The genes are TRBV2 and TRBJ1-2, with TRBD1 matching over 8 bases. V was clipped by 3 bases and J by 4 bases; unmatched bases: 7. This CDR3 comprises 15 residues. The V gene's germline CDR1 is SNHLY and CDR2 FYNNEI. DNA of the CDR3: TGTGCCAGCAGTGATCGGACAGGGAGCGGCTATGGCTACACCTTC. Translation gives CASSDRTGSGYGYTF.

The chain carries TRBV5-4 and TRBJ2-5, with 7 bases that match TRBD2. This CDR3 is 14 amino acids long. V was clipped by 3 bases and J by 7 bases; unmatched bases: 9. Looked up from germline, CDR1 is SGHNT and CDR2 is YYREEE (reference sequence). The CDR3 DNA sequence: TGTGCCAGCAGCTCTGGACTAGAAACGGGGACCCAGTACTTC. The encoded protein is CASSSGLETGTQYF.

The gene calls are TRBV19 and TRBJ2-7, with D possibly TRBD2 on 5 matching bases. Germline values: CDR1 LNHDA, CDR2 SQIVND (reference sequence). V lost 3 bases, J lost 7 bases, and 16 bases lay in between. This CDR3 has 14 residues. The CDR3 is CASSMPHATGEQYF. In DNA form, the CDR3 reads TGTGCCAGTAGTATGCCTCACGCGACGGGGGAGCAGTACTTC.

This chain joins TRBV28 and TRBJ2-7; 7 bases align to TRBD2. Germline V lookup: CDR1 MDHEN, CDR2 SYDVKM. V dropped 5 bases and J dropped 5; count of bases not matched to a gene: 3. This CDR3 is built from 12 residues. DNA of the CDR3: TGTGCCAGCAGTACTAGCGTCCACGAGCAGTACTTC. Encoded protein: CASSTSVHEQYF.

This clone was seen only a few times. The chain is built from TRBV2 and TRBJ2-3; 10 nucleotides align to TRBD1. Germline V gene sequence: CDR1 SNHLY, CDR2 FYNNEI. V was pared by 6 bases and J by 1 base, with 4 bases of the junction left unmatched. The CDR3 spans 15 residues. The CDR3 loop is CASRVGTGGTDTQYF. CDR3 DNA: TGTGCCAGCAGAGTGGGGACAGGGGGCACAGATACGCAGTATTTT.

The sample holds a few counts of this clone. The CDR3 coding sequence is TGTGCCAGTAGTAAACTTACCGGGACACGGAACTATGGCTACACCTTC. Translation gives CASSKLTGTRNYGYTF. The chain joins TRBV19 to TRBJ1-2, with D maybe TRBD1 (6 bases). V lost 4 bases, J lost 2 bases, and 17 bases lay in between. Germline V gene data show CDR1 as LNHDA and CDR2 as SQIVND (reference sequence). The CDR3 covers 16 residues. The full variable domain, its missing parts supplied by reference TRBV19 and TRBJ1-2, is DGGITQSPKYLFRKEGQNVTLSCEQNLNHDAMYWYRQDPGQGLRLIYYSQIVNDFQKGDIAEGYSVSREKKESFPLTVTSAQKNPTAFYLCASSKLTGTRNYGYTFGSGTRLTVV.

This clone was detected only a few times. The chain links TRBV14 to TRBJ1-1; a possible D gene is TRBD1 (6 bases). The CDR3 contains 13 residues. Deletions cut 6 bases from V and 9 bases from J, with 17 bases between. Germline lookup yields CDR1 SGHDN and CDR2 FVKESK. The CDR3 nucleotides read TGTGCCAGCAGAGACTCAGGGGCTGTTCAAGCTTTCTTT. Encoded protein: CASRDSGAVQAFF.

The CDR3 DNA reads TGTGCCAGCAGTTATAGCGGGAGGACCACAGATACGCAGTATTTT. The encoded protein is CASSYSGRTTDTQYF. V and J are TRBV7-3 and TRBJ2-3; 10 nucleotides line up with TRBD2. CDR1 SGHTA and CDR2 FQGTGA come from the germline V gene. V lost 6 bases and J lost 2; bases outside the gene matches: 5. The CDR3 extends over 15 amino acids.

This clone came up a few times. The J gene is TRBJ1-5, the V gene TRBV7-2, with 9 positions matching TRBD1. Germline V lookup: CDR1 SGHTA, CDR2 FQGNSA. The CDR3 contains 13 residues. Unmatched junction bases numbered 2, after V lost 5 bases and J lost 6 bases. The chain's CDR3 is CASSRQGVQPQHF. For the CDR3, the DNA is TGTGCCAGCAGCCGACAGGGGGTTCAGCCCCAGCATTTT.

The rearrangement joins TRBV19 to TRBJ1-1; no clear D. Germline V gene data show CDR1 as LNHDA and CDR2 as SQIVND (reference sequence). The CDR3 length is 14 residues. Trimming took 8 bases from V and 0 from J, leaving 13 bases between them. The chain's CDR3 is CASWRPSMNTEAFF. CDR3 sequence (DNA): TGTGCCAGTTGGCGGCCGTCAATGAACACTGAAGCTTTCTTT.

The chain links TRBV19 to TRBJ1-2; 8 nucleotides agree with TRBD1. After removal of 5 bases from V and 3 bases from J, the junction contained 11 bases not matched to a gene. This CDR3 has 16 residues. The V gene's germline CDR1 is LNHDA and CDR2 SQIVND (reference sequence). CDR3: CASSGTGKSNDYGYTF. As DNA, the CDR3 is TGTGCCAGTAGTGGGACAGGTAAATCGAACGACTATGGCTACACCTTC.

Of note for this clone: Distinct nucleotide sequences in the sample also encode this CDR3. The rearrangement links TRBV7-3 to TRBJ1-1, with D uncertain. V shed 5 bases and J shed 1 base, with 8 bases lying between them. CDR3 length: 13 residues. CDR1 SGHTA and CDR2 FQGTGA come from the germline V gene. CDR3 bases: TGTGCCAGCAGCCCCACTCGGAACACTGAAGCTTTCTTT. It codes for CASSPTRNTEAFF.

CDR3 in DNA: TGTGCCTGGAGTGTGGGAGCGGGAGGGTCGGAGACCCAGTACTTC. This codes for CAWSVGAGGSETQYF. The gene calls are TRBV30 and TRBJ2-5; 10 positions agree with TRBD2. The CDR3 spans 15 residues. Per germline, CDR1 GTSNPN and CDR2 SVGIG (reference sequence). With 0 bases clipped from V and 5 bases from J, the junction kept 6 bases outside the gene matches.

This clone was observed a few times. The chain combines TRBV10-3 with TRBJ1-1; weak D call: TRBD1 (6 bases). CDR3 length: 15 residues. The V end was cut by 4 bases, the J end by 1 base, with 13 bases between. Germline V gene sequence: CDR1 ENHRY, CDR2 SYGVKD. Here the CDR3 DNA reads TGTGCCATCAGTGCATCAGGGGTTGAGAACACTGAAGCTTTCTTT. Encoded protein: CAISASGVENTEAFF.

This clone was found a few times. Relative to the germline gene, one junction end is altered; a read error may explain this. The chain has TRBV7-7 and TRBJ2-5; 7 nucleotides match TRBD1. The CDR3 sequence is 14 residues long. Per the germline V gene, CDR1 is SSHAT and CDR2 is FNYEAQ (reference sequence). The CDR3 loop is CASSYTGTEETQYF. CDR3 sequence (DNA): TGTGCTAGCAGCTATACAGGGACAGAGGAGACCCAGTACTTC.

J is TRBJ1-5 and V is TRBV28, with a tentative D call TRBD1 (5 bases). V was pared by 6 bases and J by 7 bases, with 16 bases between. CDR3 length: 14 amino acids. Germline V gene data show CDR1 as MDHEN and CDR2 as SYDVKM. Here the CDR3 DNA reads TGTGCCAGCAGCATGGGGGGTTTTGGGCAGCCCCAGCATTTT. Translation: CASSMGGFGQPQHF.

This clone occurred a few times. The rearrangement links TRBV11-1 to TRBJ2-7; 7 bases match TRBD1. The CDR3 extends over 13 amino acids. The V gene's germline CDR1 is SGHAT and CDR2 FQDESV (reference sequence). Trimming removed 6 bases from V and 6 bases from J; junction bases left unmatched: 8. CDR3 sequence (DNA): TGTGCCAGCAGTCGACAGGGTCCCGGCGAGCAGTACTTC. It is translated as CASSRQGPGEQYF.

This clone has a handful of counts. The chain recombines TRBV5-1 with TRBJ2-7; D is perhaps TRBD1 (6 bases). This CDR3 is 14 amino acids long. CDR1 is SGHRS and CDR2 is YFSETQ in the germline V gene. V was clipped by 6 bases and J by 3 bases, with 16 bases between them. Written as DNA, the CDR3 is TGCGCCAGCACCCAGCAGGACAGATACTACGAGCAGTACTTC. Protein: CASTQQDRYYEQYF. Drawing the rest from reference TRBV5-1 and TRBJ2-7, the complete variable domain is KAGVTQTPRYLIKTRGQQVTLSCSPISGHRSVSWYQQTPGQGLQFLFEYFSETQRNKGNFPGRFSGRQFSNSRSEMNVSTLELGDSALYLCASTQQDRYYEQYFGPGTRLTVT.

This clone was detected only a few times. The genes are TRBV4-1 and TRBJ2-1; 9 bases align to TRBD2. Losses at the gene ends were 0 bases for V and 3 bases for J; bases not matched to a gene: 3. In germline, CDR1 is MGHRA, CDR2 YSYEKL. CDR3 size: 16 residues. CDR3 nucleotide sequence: TGCGCCAGCAGCCAAGACATAGCGGGAGTCTACAATGAGCAGTTCTTC. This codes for CASSQDIAGVYNEQFF.

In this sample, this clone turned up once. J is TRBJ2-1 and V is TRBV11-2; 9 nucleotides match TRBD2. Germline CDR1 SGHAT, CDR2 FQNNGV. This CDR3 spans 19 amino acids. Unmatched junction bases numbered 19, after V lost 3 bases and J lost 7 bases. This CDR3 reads CASSFQGGRWTSVGNEQFF. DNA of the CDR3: TGTGCCAGCAGCTTCCAAGGGGGGCGGTGGACTAGCGTGGGGAATGAGCAGTTCTTC.

CDR3 in DNA: TGTGCCTGTAGACTAGCGGGAGGGGACACCGGGGAGCTGTTTTTT. It translates to CACRLAGGDTGELFF. The chain carries TRBV30 and TRBJ2-2; the match to TRBD2 covers 14 bases. Germline CDR1 and CDR2: GTSNPN and SVGIG (reference sequence). CDR3 length equals 15 residues. V gave up 6 bases and J gave up 3 bases; unmatched junction bases: 3.

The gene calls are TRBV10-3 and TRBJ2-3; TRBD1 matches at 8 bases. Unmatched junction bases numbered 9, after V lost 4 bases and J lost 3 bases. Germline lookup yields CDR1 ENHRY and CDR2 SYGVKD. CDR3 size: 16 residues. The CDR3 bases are TGTGCCATCAGTGGCCGCGACAGGGGACTTACAGATACGCAGTATTTT. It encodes CAISGRDRGLTDTQYF.

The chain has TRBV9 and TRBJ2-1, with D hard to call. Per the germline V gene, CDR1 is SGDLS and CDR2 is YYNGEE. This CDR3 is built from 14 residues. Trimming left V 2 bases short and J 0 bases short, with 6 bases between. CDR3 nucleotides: TGTGCCAGCAGCGTTATGAGCTCCTACAATGAGCAGTTCTTC. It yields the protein CASSVMSSYNEQFF.

The CDR3: CASRETSGMWYEQYF. The CDR3 DNA reads TGTGCCAGCAGGGAGACTAGCGGGATGTGGTACGAGCAGTACTTC. V usage is TRBV6-1 and J usage is TRBJ2-7; 11 positions agree with TRBD2. CDR1 is MNHNS, CDR2 SASEGT, per germline. Trimming took 6 bases from V and 4 from J; bases not matched to a gene: 8. This CDR3 is built from 15 residues.

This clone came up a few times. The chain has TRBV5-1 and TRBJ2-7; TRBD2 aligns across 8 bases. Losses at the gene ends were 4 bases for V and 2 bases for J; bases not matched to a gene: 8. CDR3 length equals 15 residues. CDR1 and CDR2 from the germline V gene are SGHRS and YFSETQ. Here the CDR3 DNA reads TGCGCCAGCAGCACCTCAGCGGGAGAGGCCTACGAGCAGTACTTC. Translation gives CASSTSAGEAYEQYF.

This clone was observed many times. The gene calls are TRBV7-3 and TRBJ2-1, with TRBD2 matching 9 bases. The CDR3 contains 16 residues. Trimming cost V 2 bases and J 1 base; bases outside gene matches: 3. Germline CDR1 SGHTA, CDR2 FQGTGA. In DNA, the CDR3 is TGTGCCAGCAGCTTAGGGCTAGCGGGATCCTACAATGAGCAGTTCTTC. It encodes CASSLGLAGSYNEQFF.

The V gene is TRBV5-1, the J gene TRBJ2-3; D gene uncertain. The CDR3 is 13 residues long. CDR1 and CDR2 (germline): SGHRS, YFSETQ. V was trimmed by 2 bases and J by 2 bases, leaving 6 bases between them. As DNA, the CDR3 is TGCGCCAGCAGCTTTACTGACACAGATACGCAGTATTTT. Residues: CASSFTDTDTQYF.

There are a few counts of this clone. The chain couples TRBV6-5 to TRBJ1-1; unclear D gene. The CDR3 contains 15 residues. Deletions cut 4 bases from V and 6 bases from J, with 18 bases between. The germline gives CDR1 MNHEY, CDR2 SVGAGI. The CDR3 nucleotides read TGTGCCAGCAGTTTCCGAGAGGGAGGGTTAGCTGAAGCTTTCTTT. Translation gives CASSFREGGLAEAFF.